This T cell receptor (beta chain) comes out of a study of blood T cell repertoires in COVID-19 (dated by TCRdb to about 2020). With respect to the entire study: Samples from collaborators originated in the United States, Italy and Spain and spanned both the acute and convalescent phases of COVID-19. The repertoires were made available in a free public database intended to serve as a resource for research on the immune response to SARS-CoV-2. Nearly every sample came with metadata listing a de-identified subject ID, COVID-19 status, age in years and sex. The material from the prospective study consisted of cDNA or gDNA derived from T cells, B-cell-depleted T cells, or PBMCs. Where HLA class I and class II types were available, the types were taken from metadata supplied by the sample provider, not from assay-based typing. Subjects who had been exposed to COVID-19, were actively infected with it, or had recovered from it provided the deeply sampled blood TCRbeta repertoires that made up the dataset. Samples were obtained from the ongoing ImmuneRACE study (first 160 participants) and from about 1,300 subjects provided by 6 global collaborators. Summary of the overall study and its limitations: Clinical and demographic metadata were provided uncurated, with the amount varying by source and participant.

Each collaborating institution followed its own protocols to collect whole blood in K2EDTA tubes. For TCRbeta analysis, collaborators shipped samples in one of three forms: frozen whole blood, isolated PBMCs, or DNA extracted from either of those sample types. The CDR1 and CDR2 encoded by the germline V gene (reference sequence) are LNHDA and SQIVND. The CDR3 starts with the cysteine, ends with the phenylalanine, and has 14 residues. Only CDR3 DNA remains: 42 bases, in frame from the first base. A distance of 15 bases separates the germline ends of V and J, which lose 3 bases and 7 bases respectively. TCRbeta CDR3 regions were amplified from genomic DNA using the immunoSEQ Assay, a bias-controlled multiplex PCR. As for how the authors treated the data: Nucleated cell counts per sample were estimated from amplification of reference gene primers within the assay. To quantify the absolute abundance of each unique TCRbeta CDR3 rearrangement, sequence reads were collapsed and filtered. For each sample, productive Simpson clonality was calculated as the square root of Simpson's diversity index over productive rearrangements. Drawn from immuneACCESS, this table holds only the in-frame rearrangements with V and J called that TCRdb kept. Clones are partly lost; checked studies trace under half to an unresolved V gene and leave the rest unexplained. From that table come the V and J calls and clone size; the DNA was used to work out D and trimming. The sample table holds 85,000 to 130,000 clones, of which approximately 91% were seen once. Around 6.9% of the sample is in the top ten clones.

This clone came up a few times. Its antigen is still unknown. No much larger clone is present one base from it, and per-base qualities are unavailable. The rearrangement joined TRBV19 to TRBJ1-2; the D segment cannot be called with confidence. The receptor comes from a woman aged 60-75 years with acute or convalescent COVID-19. Sequencing was carried out using peripheral blood. The nucleotide sequence is TGTGCCAGTAGTATGTCGGGAACTATGGGTGGCTACACCTTC. Protein translation: CASSMSGTMGGYTF. Here the CDR3 is joined to the reference TRBV19 and TRBJ1-2 genes, and the full variable domain is: DGGITQSPKYLFRKEGQNVTLSCEQNLNHDAMYWYRQDPGQGLRLIYYSQIVNDFQKGDIAEGYSVSREKKESFPLTVTSAQKNPTAFYLCASSMSGTMGGYTFGSGTRLTVV.